A single sample gave rise to the 3 T cell receptor beta chains below, sequenced in a study of spatial heterogeneity in lung cancer. TCRdb called the 5' RACE reads again in MiXCR, with one record for every CDR3 protein. The table includes 7,500 to 10,000 distinct CDR3 sequences, 8.5% to 9% detected once. As to time point: sample taken at primary tumor resection. Study results and caveats: Higher tumor mutation counts went along with higher counts of expanded intratumoral alpha and beta TCRs.

No antigen has been assigned to these receptors. Sequenced material: lung tumor tissue, taken at surgery. These receptor sequences come from a female donor with early-stage non-small cell lung cancer.

The genes are TRBV4-3 and TRBJ1-6; D is uncertain. The CDR3 has 15 residues. The V end lost 1 base, the J end lost 0 bases, and 4 bases lay between the germline ends. Looked up from germline, CDR1 is LGHNA and CDR2 is YSLEER. The CDR3 nucleotides read TGCGCCAGCAGCCAAGGGGACTCCTATAATTCACCCCTCCACTTT. Translating it yields CASSQGDSYNSPLHF.

This clonotype is medium-sized. This rearrangement joins TRBV4-1 to TRBJ2-7; D is unclear. CDR1 and CDR2 from the germline V gene are MGHRA and YSYEKL. The CDR3 is 16 residues long. V was trimmed by 0 bases and J by 0 bases, leaving 12 bases between them. The CDR3 sequence: CASSQDNDLSSYEQYF. DNA for the CDR3: TGCGCCAGCAGCCAAGACAATGATCTTAGCTCCTACGAGCAGTACTTC.

In its sample, this clonotype was seen a few times. The genes are TRBV7-3 and TRBJ1-2; TRBD1 is a possible D gene (6 bases). Germline V CDR1 and CDR2: SGHTA, FQGTGA. The CDR3 is made up of 15 amino acids. Trimming left V 1 base short and J 0 bases short, with 9 bases between. CDR3 DNA: TGTGCCAGCAGCTTAAGGGGGGGCCCTAACTATGGCTACACCTTC. Protein product: CASSLRGGPNYGYTF. Full variable domain (outside the CDR3, taken from reference TRBV7-3 and TRBJ1-2): GAGVSQTPSNKVTEKGKYVELRCDPISGHTALYWYRQSLGQGPEFLIYFQGTGAADDSGLPNDRFFAVRPEGSVSTLKIQRTERGDSAVYLCASSLRGGPNYGYTFGSGTRLTVV.